This T cell receptor beta chain was recovered during a study of beta chain features in type 1 diabetes. This clone was observed a handful of times. The isolated RNA, all of it, was reverse transcribed, so expressed TCRB transcripts were what got sequenced. Clones were read by immunoSEQ multiplex PCR, and TCRdb kept only the in-frame ones, dropping some. The repertoire holds roughly 130,000 clones, around a tenth seen once, with around 0.63% in the top ten. Germline V lookup: CDR1 SGHRS, CDR2 YFSETQ. Trimming left V 4 bases short and J 0 bases short, with 14 bases between. This CDR3 comprises 16 residues.

Sample: central memory CD4+ T cells from blood. V is TRBV5-1 and J is TRBJ1-3; no definite D call. This clonotype was obtained from a man aged 18 to 29 in good health. The chain's CDR3 is CASSRYPESSGNTIYF. DNA for the CDR3: TGCGCCAGCAGCCGCTATCCGGAGAGCTCTGGAAACACCATATATTTT.